The TCR beta chain described here comes from a study of shared clonotypes between healthy human individuals (dated by TCRdb to the early 2020s). Describing the broader study: The cohort included a few men and a couple of women between 18 and 49 years of age. For each donor, three plates each were used for CD4 naive and CD4 memory, two plates were used for CD8 naive, and one plate was used for CD8 memory. The study deeply sequenced blood TCR repertoires of about 5 healthy adults to estimate repertoire size and the extent of clonotype sharing between individuals. Different laboratories and diverse techniques were used to prepare libraries and sequence TCR repertoires, to increase sequencing depth and limit assay-specific biases. Each donor's leukapheresis produced roughly between roughly 0.85 and 10 billion PBMCs.

Using the deep immunoSEQ assay, TCR CDR3 regions were amplified from genomic DNA by multiplex PCR. Extracted genomic DNA from each cell subset was spread evenly across all wells of several immunoSEQ 96-well plates, with each plate serving as a replicate. For sorted subsets, each replicate PCR was loaded with approximately 0.2 ug genomic DNA, equivalent to 30,000 or so T cell genomes. Purified libraries were quantified with a Qubit 3.0 fluorometer, sized on a Bioanalyzer 2100, and re-quantified with the KAPA Library Quantification kit. A separate single-read 150-cycle Illumina NextSeq 550 flow cell was used to sequence each immunoSEQ 96-well plate. In the original analysis: Because the immunoSEQ output included only junctional sequences and no quality scores, the filtering could not be the same as the filtering used for full-length reads. Sequences were annotated with PyIR, a Python wrapper for IgBLAST v1.9, and V/J genes and CDR3 were assigned using IMGT germline references. Reads were filtered out if the reads had weak V/J assignments (E-value above 1e-6), no CDR3, stop codons, out-of-frame junctions, or ambiguous translated residues. V3J clonotypes were defined as sequences sharing an identical inferred V gene, J gene, and CDR3 amino acid sequence. Percentage overlap between repertoires was calculated by dividing the number of shared unique clonotypes by the size of the smaller repertoire. Richness of each repertoire was evaluated using RTK rarefaction, the Chao1 estimator, and Recon v2.1 estimates of unobserved clonotypes. Generation probabilities were computed with OLGA for all TCRbeta clonotypes obtained by the gDNA method from several donors. TCRdb obtained this table from immuneACCESS and retained in-frame rearrangements with V and J assigned. These tables miss some clones; where compared with another copy, unresolved V genes account for less than half of the shortfall, and the remainder is unexplained. V, J and clone size are taken as reported in that table, and D and trimming were inferred from the DNA itself. Counted in this sample were over 2 million clones; roughly 95% of them appeared once. The ten largest clones represent about 1.1% of the sample.

Summary of the overall study and its limitations: About 5% of naive CD4, 3% to 4% of naive CD8, approximately 2.2% of memory CD4, and around 0.42% of memory CD8 clonotypes were shared across several donors. Even with the large sequencing depth, rarefaction of the sorted-subset datasets indicated that sequencing was incomplete. Based on pairwise subsampling, the degree of clonotype sharing among donors was expected to be affected by sequencing depth. Compared with non-shared clonotypes, clonotypes shared by all four sorted-subset donors had higher generation probabilities. Sampling was restricted to blood, and TCR repertoires in tissues likely differ from the TCR repertoires found in blood. Larger estimated clonotype richness was generally found for naive subsets than for memory subsets. The small number of donors limited the genetic and exposure-history diversity represented.

As for this clone: Its antigen is unknown. It has no much larger one-base neighbor in the sample; base qualities were not kept.

CD8 naive samples were obtained by positive selection for CCR7 among CD45RO-negative cells, yielding a CD45RA+CCR7+ population from which TemRA cells were excluded. The donors were healthy, HIV-negative adults with no recently reported acute infections or vaccinations. Every donor was a Caucasian adult residing in Nashville, Tennessee, USA. Blood was obtained by leukapheresis, after which PBMCs were separated by Ficoll-Histopaque density gradient centrifugation and cryopreserved in liquid nitrogen vapor phase. Purity and quantity of every magnetically sorted T cell population were checked by analytical flow cytometry. Genomic DNA was isolated from each sorted fraction and quantified by UV absorbance on a Nanodrop 2000c. The CDR3 goes from the cysteine to the phenylalanine over 14 residues. Of all the DNA, just the CDR3 is kept, 42 bases in frame from base 1. V was cut back by 3 bases and J by 1 base, leaving a gap of 12 bases between them. CDR1 and CDR2 are read off the germline V gene as SQVTM and ANQGSEA.

Source material: naive CD8+ T cells sorted from blood. In the paper's terms, the cell subset or site label means: CD45RA+CCR7+. This chain joins TRBV29-1 to TRBJ1-1, with no confident D gene call. The source is a man aged 18 to 35 in good health. The CDR3 region reads CSVDIVLGNTEAFF. The base sequence is TGCAGCGTTGATATCGTTTTAGGGAACACTGAAGCTTTCTTT.